Below, 29 T cell receptor beta chains from the same sample are listed, as sequenced in a study of cytomegalovirus exposure and HLA in healthy donors. The PCR employed 60 Vbeta primers together with 13 Jbeta primers. TCRdb's table, derived via immunoSEQ multiplex PCR, lists solely in-frame clones and lacks some. The sample lists about 190,000 clones; roughly 80% were seen once. Sequenced material: PBMCs. Receptors originate from a male donor in good health and CMV-seronegative.

This clone occurred once. The genes are TRBV5-1 and TRBJ1-2; no definite D call. Between the trimmed V and J ends, which lost 4 bases and 4 bases, there was a span of 17 bases. Germline assignment: CDR1 SGHRS and CDR2 YFSETQ. There are 15 residues in the CDR3. This chain's CDR3 is CASSPQTDLGYGYTF. CDR3 in DNA: TGCGCCAGCAGCCCCCAGACGGACTTGGGCTATGGCTACACCTTC.

J is TRBJ2-1 and V is TRBV19; TRBD2 agrees at 9 bases. After removal of 1 base from V and 7 bases from J, the junction contained 2 bases not matched to a gene. The CDR3 length is 14 residues. Germline V lookup: CDR1 LNHDA, CDR2 SQIVND (reference sequence). This CDR3 is CASSIVTSGNEQFF. CDR3 DNA sequence: TGTGCCAGTAGTATAGTTACTAGCGGGAATGAGCAGTTCTTC.

The rearrangement links TRBV6-1 to TRBJ1-5, with D unclear. The CDR3 is made up of 13 amino acids. The germline gives CDR1 MNHNS, CDR2 SASEGT. Trimming took off 0 bases at V and 11 bases at J, with 11 bases between the two ends. The CDR3 bases are TGTGCCAGCAGTGAAGCTTTGGTAGAGTCCCAGCATTTT. Protein sequence: CASSEALVESQHF.

The V call is TRBV7-2, the J call TRBJ2-2; D call uncertain. The ends were cut back, 2 bases at V and 6 bases at J, with 7 bases in the middle. CDR3 length: 13 amino acids. Germline-derived CDR1 and CDR2 are SGHTA and FQGNSA. The CDR3 sequence: CASSLSLAGELFF. The CDR3, as DNA: TGTGCCAGCAGCTTAAGTCTAGCCGGGGAGCTGTTTTTT.

This clone has only a few counts. The chain uses TRBV4-1 and TRBJ2-5, with TRBD2 identical over 11 bases. The J call may be incorrect, as the DNA end agrees better with TRBJ2-7. Germline loops: CDR1 MGHRA, CDR2 YSYEKL. The CDR3 totals 16 residues. The CDR3 loop is CASSQGISGGVYEQYF. In DNA form, the CDR3 reads TGCGCCAGCAGCCAAGGAATTAGCGGGGGGGTCTACGAGCAGTACTTC.

This chain connects TRBV19 to TRBJ2-1; D uncertain. The CDR3 consists of 15 residues. Trimming left V 6 bases short and J 7 bases short, with 19 bases between. Germline loops: CDR1 LNHDA, CDR2 SQIVND (reference sequence). DNA of the CDR3: TGTGCCAGTAGATCCCGGGTCCCGGTCGGGAATGAGCAGTTCTTC. This translates into CASRSRVPVGNEQFF. Looking up the rest from reference TRBV19 and TRBJ2-1 gives the full variable domain: DGGITQSPKYLFRKEGQNVTLSCEQNLNHDAMYWYRQDPGQGLRLIYYSQIVNDFQKGDIAEGYSVSREKKESFPLTVTSAQKNPTAFYLCASRSRVPVGNEQFFGPGTRLTVL.

This clone was found once. J is TRBJ2-7 and V is TRBV7-3; 7 bases map to TRBD2. Per the germline V gene, CDR1 is SGHTA and CDR2 is FQGTGA. The V and J ends lost 5 bases and 1 base, in that order; junction bases with no gene match: 5. CDR3 length equals 14 residues. The CDR3 sequence is CASSPRGDSYEQYF. In DNA, the CDR3 is TGTGCCAGCAGCCCCCGGGGGGATTCCTACGAGCAGTACTTC.

V and J are TRBV7-2 and TRBJ2-2; D may be TRBD1 (5 bases). There are 15 residues in the CDR3. Germline CDR1 reads SGHTA; CDR2 reads FQGNSA. V lost 5 bases and J 3 bases, leaving 13 bases between the germline ends. CDR3 protein: CASSRNTGHTGELFF. The CDR3 nucleotides read TGTGCCAGCAGCCGAAATACAGGACACACCGGGGAGCTGTTTTTT.

This clone has at least ten counts. This chain links TRBV4-3 with TRBJ2-7, with D maybe TRBD1 (6 bases). The CDR3 extends over 15 amino acids. Germline values: CDR1 LGHNA, CDR2 YSLEER. V shed 2 bases and J shed 6 bases, with 17 bases lying between them. CDR3 protein: CASSQQQGRLVEQYF. The CDR3 DNA follows: TGCGCCAGCAGCCAACAACAGGGCAGATTGGTCGAGCAGTACTTC.

This chain connects TRBV5-1 to TRBJ2-7; weak D call: TRBD2 (6 bases). With 9 bases removed from V and 5 bases from J, the gap between germline ends came to 18 bases. This CDR3 comprises 13 residues. Germline CDR1 is SGHRS and CDR2 is YFSETQ. The CDR3, as DNA: TGCGCCACCCGGCGGGGCCTCGGCGACGAGCAGTACTTC. This translates into CATRRGLGDEQYF. Drawing the rest from reference TRBV5-1 and TRBJ2-7, the complete variable domain is KAGVTQTPRYLIKTRGQQVTLSCSPISGHRSVSWYQQTPGQGLQFLFEYFSETQRNKGNFPGRFSGRQFSNSRSEMNVSTLELGDSALYLCATRRGLGDEQYFGPGTRLTVT.

This clone appeared a few times. The J gene is TRBJ1-4, the V gene TRBV2; D call uncertain. Trimming shortened V by 3 bases and J by 7 bases, and 15 bases separated the two germline ends. The CDR3 covers 15 residues. Looked up from germline, CDR1 is SNHLY and CDR2 is FYNNEI. CDR3 bases: TGTGCCAGCAGTGATCGGGGTCGAAACAGTGAAAAACTGTTTTTT. It codes for CASSDRGRNSEKLFF. Looking up the rest from reference TRBV2 and TRBJ1-4 gives the full variable domain: EPEVTQTPSHQVTQMGQEVILRCVPISNHLYFYWYRQILGQKVEFLVSFYNNEISEKSEIFDDQFSVERPDGSNFTLKIRSTKLEDSAMYFCASSDRGRNSEKLFFGSGTQLSVL.

The chain uses TRBV6-1 and TRBJ2-7; TRBD2 might be the D (7 bases). The CDR3 has 15 amino acids. Germline V CDR1 and CDR2: MNHNS, SASEGT. V lost 1 base to trimming and J lost 1 base, with 11 bases between them. The CDR3 nucleotides are TGTGCCAGCAGTGAAGGGCGGGGGCAATCCTACGAGCAGTACTTC. Amino acids: CASSEGRGQSYEQYF.

The chain has TRBV11-3 and TRBJ2-3; the D gene is possibly TRBD2 (6 bases). The CDR3 runs 15 residues. V was trimmed by 1 base and J by 0 bases, leaving 8 bases between them. The V gene's germline CDR1 is SGHNT and CDR2 YENEEA. CDR3 in DNA: TGTGCCAGCAGCTTAGCGGCGGGGAGCACAGATACGCAGTATTTT. Protein: CASSLAAGSTDTQYF.

Turning to this clone: Germline is not matched at one junction end, which may reflect a read error. The DNA for the CDR3 is TGTGCCAGCAGCCTAGCGGGGCCTGACACCGGGGAGCTGTTTTTT. It translates to CASSLAGPDTGELFF. V usage is TRBV7-9 and J usage is TRBJ2-2, with 9 bases aligning to TRBD2. Germline CDR1 is SEHNR and CDR2 is FQNEAQ (reference sequence). The CDR3 is 15 amino acids. Supplemented by reference TRBV7-9 and TRBJ2-2, the full variable domain reads DTGVSQNPRHKITKRGQNVTFRCDPISEHNRLYWYRQTLGQGPEFLTYFQNEAQLEKSRLLSDRFSAERPKGSFSTLEIQRTEQGDSAMYLCASSLAGPDTGELFFGEGSRLTVL.

This clone has just a few counts. The genes are TRBV28 and TRBJ1-4, with 7 bases fitting TRBD1. The CDR3 is 14 amino acids. Per germline, CDR1 MDHEN and CDR2 SYDVKM. The V gene end was trimmed by 4 bases and the J gene end by 8 bases; junction bases not matched to a gene: 7. The CDR3 coding sequence is TGTGCCAGCAGTTCGACAGGGCTAATCGAAAAACTGTTTTTT. This sequence encodes CASSSTGLIEKLFF.

The chain joins TRBV7-9 to TRBJ2-1; TRBD1 agrees at 7 bases. Per germline, CDR1 SEHNR and CDR2 FQNEAQ (reference sequence). The length of the CDR3 is 15 residues. Trimming cost V 4 bases and J 6 bases; bases outside gene matches: 9. CDR3 DNA sequence: TGTGCCAGCAGCTCGGGACAGAGCGAATCCAATGAGCAGTTCTTC. Its protein is CASSSGQSESNEQFF.

The chain is built from TRBV19 and TRBJ1-2, with D possibly being TRBD1 (6 bases). This CDR3 region has 13 residues. CDR1 and CDR2 from the germline V gene are LNHDA and SQIVND (reference sequence). V dropped 7 bases and J dropped 7 bases, with 16 bases sitting between them. CDR3: CASTLGGAGGYTF. The CDR3 DNA reads TGTGCCAGTACCCTTGGGGGGGCTGGTGGCTACACCTTC.

The chain couples TRBV27 to TRBJ1-1; 8 nucleotides align to TRBD1. Per germline, CDR1 MNHEY and CDR2 SMNVEV (reference sequence). CDR3 length equals 14 residues. With V trimmed by 2 bases and J by 4 bases, 3 bases remained unmatched. This CDR3 is CASSLNRGFTEAFF. The DNA of the CDR3 is TGTGCCAGCAGTTTAAACAGGGGGTTCACTGAAGCTTTCTTT.

The sample holds one count of this clone. This sequence joins TRBV4-2 and TRBJ1-4, with D tentatively TRBD1 (6 bases). The V and J ends lost 1 base and 4 bases respectively, with 13 bases between them. CDR1 is LGHNA and CDR2 is YNFKEQ in the germline V gene. The CDR3 spans 16 residues. CDR3 sequence: CASSQVGGRNNEKLFF. The CDR3 DNA reads as TGTGCCAGCAGCCAAGTGGGGGGGCGAAATAATGAAAAACTGTTTTTT.

The chain joins TRBV5-1 to TRBJ2-5, with D possibly TRBD2 on 5 matching bases. Per germline, CDR1 SGHRS and CDR2 YFSETQ. This CDR3 comprises 12 residues. V dropped 0 bases and J dropped 5 bases, with 5 bases sitting between them. Here the CDR3 DNA reads TGCGCCAGCAGCTTGGGGGAGGAGACCCAGTACTTC. It translates to CASSLGEETQYF.

This clone was found a few times. The chain links TRBV2 to TRBJ1-1; TRBD1 matches 9 bases. The CDR3 spans 13 residues. J gave up 13 bases and V 6 bases, and 12 bases lay outside the gene matches. The germline V gene encodes CDR1 SNHLY and CDR2 FYNNEI. This chain's CDR3 is CASRVGDRERFFF. DNA of the CDR3: TGTGCCAGCAGAGTCGGGGACAGGGAACGATTTTTCTTT. The whole variable domain, remainder taken from reference TRBV2 and TRBJ1-1, is EPEVTQTPSHQVTQMGQEVILRCVPISNHLYFYWYRQILGQKVEFLVSFYNNEISEKSEIFDDQFSVERPDGSNFTLKIRSTKLEDSAMYFCASRVGDRERFFFGQGTRLTVV.

As concerns this clone: Other DNA sequences in this sample translate to the same CDR3. This chain uses TRBV9 with TRBJ2-1; 8 nucleotides align to TRBD2. Germline CDR1 SGDLS, CDR2 YYNGEE. CDR3 length: 16 residues. With V trimmed by 0 bases and J by 0 bases, 2 bases remained unmatched. CDR3 sequence: CASSVVGLASYNEQFF. Written as DNA, the CDR3 is TGTGCCAGCAGCGTAGTCGGACTAGCCTCCTACAATGAGCAGTTCTTC.

The chain has TRBV27 and TRBJ2-4, with TRBD1 matching over 10 bases. The ends lost 5 bases at V and 1 base at J; junction bases unmatched: 8. CDR3 length: 17 residues. Germline V gene sequence: CDR1 MNHEY, CDR2 SMNVEV (reference sequence). In nucleotides, the CDR3 is TGTGCCAGCAGTCCGACGGGACAGGGGATCGCCAAAAACATTCAGTACTTC. It encodes CASSPTGQGIAKNIQYF.

The chain has TRBV28 and TRBJ2-1, with D possibly matching TRBD2 (5 bases). This CDR3 is built from 15 residues. V was cut by 6 bases and J by 6 bases, with 18 bases left in between. CDR1 MDHEN and CDR2 SYDVKM come from the germline V gene. In DNA form, the CDR3 reads TGTGCCAGCAGCCCAACTAGTTCCCTTAGCAATGAGCAGTTCTTC. The encoded protein is CASSPTSSLSNEQFF.

The chain is built from TRBV4-2 and TRBJ2-1; the match to TRBD1 covers 11 bases. This CDR3 is built from 15 residues. Germline CDR1 and CDR2: LGHNA and YNFKEQ. The V gene end was trimmed by 2 bases and the J gene end by 9 bases; junction bases not matched to a gene: 6. The CDR3 reads CASSQRDRGTGEQFF. CDR3 nucleotide sequence: TGTGCCAGCAGCCAACGGGACAGGGGGACAGGTGAGCAGTTCTTC.

This chain uses TRBV5-1 with TRBJ2-1, with TRBD2 identical over 12 bases. J gave up 5 bases and V 4 bases, and 7 bases lay outside the gene matches. The CDR3 consists of 16 residues. Germline V lookup: CDR1 SGHRS, CDR2 YFSETQ. CDR3 protein: CASSLGLAGGDNEQFF. CDR3 nucleotides: TGCGCCAGCAGCCTGGGGCTAGCGGGGGGGGACAATGAGCAGTTCTTC.

The V and J genes are TRBV9 and TRBJ2-3; 14 nucleotides align to TRBD2. Per the germline V gene, CDR1 is SGDLS and CDR2 is YYNGEE. V dropped 4 bases and J dropped 5; count of bases not matched to a gene: 9. The CDR3 sequence is 17 residues long. This CDR3 reads CASSPRTSGGPEDTQYF. CDR3 DNA sequence: TGTGCCAGCAGCCCTAGGACTAGCGGGGGGCCAGAAGATACGCAGTATTTT.

The V call is TRBV5-4, the J call TRBJ2-2; the D gene is possibly TRBD2 (7 bases). CDR3 length: 19 amino acids. Per the germline V gene, CDR1 is SGHNT and CDR2 is YYREEE (reference sequence). Trimming took off 0 bases at V and 5 bases at J, with 23 bases between the two ends. For the CDR3, the DNA is TGTGCCAGCAGCTTGGAAGGGGGGGGCCGGGGCAGAGGTACCGGGGAGCTGTTTTTT. It specifies CASSLEGGGRGRGTGELFF.

The chain recombines TRBV27 with TRBJ1-3; a possible D gene is TRBD1 (6 bases). Trimming stripped 0 bases from V and 8 bases from J, with 17 bases between. CDR3 length equals 16 residues. Germline V CDR1 and CDR2: MNHEY, SMNVEV (reference sequence). The CDR3 is CASSLSAVGAADTIYF. The CDR3, as DNA: TGTGCCAGCAGTTTATCCGCTGTGGGGGCTGCTGACACCATATATTTT.